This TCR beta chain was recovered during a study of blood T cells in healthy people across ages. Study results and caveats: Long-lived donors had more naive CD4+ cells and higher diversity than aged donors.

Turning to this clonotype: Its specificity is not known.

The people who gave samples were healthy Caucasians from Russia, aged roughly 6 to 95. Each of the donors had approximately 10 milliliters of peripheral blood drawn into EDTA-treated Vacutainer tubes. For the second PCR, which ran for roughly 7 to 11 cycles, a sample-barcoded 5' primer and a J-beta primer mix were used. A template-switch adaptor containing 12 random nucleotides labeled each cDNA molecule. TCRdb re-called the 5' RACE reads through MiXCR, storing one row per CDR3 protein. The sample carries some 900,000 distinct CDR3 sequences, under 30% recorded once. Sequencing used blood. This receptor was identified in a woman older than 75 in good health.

CDR3 region: CASSQDLLAGGNNEQFF. Written as DNA, the CDR3 is TGCGCCAGCAGCCAAGATCTTCTCGCGGGGGGTAATAATGAGCAGTTCTTC. The rearrangement joins TRBV4-3 to TRBJ2-1; TRBD2 matches 8 bases. Losses at the gene ends were 0 bases for V and 7 bases for J; bases not matched to a gene: 11. The CDR3 totals 17 residues. The germline V gene has CDR1 LGHNA and CDR2 YSLEER.